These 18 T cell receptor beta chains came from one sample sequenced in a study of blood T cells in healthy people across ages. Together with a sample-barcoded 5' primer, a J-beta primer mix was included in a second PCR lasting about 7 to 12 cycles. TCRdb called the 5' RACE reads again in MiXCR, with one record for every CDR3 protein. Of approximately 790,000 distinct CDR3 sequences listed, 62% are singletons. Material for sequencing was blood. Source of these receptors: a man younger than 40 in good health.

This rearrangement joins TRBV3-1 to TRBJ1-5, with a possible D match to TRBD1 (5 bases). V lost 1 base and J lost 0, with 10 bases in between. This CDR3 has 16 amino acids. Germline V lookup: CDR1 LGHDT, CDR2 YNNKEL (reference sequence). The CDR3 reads CASSQGTGLSNQPQHF. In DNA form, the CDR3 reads TGTGCCAGCAGCCAAGGGACGGGGCTTAGCAATCAGCCCCAGCATTTT.

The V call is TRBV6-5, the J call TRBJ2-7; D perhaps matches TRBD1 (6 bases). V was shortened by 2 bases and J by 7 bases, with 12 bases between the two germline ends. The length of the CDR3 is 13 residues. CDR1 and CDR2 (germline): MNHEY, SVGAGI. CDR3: CASSYRDTTEQYF. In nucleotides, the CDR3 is TGTGCCAGCAGTTACCGGGACACGACGGAGCAGTACTTC.

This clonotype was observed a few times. The CDR3 here is CSATPFRTSGGKVPDTQYF. CDR3 nucleotides: TGCAGTGCTACGCCCTTTCGTACTAGCGGGGGGAAGGTACCAGATACGCAGTATTTT. This sequence joins TRBV20-1 and TRBJ2-3; TRBD2 aligns across 12 bases. The CDR3 consists of 19 residues. Germline values: CDR1 DFQATT, CDR2 SNEGSKA (reference sequence). J gave up 4 bases and V 4 bases, and 18 bases lay outside the gene matches.

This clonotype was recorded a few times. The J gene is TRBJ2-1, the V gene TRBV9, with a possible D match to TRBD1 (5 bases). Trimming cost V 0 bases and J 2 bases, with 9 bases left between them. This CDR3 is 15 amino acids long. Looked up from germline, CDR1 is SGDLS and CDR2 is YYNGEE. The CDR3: CASSVDQGAYNEQFF. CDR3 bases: TGTGCCAGCAGCGTAGACCAGGGCGCCTACAATGAGCAGTTCTTC.

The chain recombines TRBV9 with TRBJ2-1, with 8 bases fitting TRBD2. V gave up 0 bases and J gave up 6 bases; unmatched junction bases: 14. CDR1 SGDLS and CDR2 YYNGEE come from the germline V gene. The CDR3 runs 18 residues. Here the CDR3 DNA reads TGTGCCAGCAGCGTAGAGCCTCCAACGGGGGGGTGGGGCAATGAGCAGTTCTTC. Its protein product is CASSVEPPTGGWGNEQFF.

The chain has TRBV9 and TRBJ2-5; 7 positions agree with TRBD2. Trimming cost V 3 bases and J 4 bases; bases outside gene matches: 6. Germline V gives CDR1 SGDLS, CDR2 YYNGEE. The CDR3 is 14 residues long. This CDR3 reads CASSASGTIETQYF. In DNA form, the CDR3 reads TGTGCCAGCAGCGCATCCGGGACTATAGAGACCCAGTACTTC.

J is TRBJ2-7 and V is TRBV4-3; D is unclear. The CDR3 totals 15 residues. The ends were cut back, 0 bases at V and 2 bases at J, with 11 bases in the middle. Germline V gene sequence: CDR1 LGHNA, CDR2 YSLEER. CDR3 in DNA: TGCGCCAGCAGCCAAGAGGGCTTCGGGCCCTACGAGCAGTACTTC. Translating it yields CASSQEGFGPYEQYF.

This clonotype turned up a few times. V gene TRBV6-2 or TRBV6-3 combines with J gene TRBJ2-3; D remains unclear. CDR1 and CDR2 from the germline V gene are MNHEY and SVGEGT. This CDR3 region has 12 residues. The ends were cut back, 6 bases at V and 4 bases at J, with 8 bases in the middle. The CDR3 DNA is TGTGCCAGCAGCCACACATCAGATACGCAGTATTTT. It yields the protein CASSHTSDTQYF.

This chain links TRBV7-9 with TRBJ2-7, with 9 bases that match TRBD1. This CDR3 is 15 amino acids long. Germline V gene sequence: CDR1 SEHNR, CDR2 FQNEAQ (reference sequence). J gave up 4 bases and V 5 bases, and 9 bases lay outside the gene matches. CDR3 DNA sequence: TGTGCCAGCAGCCCCGAGGGACAGGGACGATACGAGCAGTACTTC. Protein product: CASSPEGQGRYEQYF. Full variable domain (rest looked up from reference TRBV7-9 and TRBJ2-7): DTGVSQNPRHKITKRGQNVTFRCDPISEHNRLYWYRQTLGQGPEFLTYFQNEAQLEKSRLLSDRFSAERPKGSFSTLEIQRTEQGDSAMYLCASSPEGQGRYEQYFGPGTRLTVT.

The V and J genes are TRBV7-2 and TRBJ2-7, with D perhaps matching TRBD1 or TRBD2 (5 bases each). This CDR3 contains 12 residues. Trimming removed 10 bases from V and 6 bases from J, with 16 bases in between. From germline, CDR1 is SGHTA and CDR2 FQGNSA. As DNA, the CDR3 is TGTGCCACCACAGAGGGGCGGTCCGAGCAGTACTTC. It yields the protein CATTEGRSEQYF.

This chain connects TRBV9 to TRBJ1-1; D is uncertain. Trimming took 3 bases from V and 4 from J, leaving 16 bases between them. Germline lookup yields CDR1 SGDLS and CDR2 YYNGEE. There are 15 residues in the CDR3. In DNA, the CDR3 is TGTGCCAGCAGCGCGTATTCCCGGACGGGCACTGAAGCTTTCTTT. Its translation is CASSAYSRTGTEAFF.

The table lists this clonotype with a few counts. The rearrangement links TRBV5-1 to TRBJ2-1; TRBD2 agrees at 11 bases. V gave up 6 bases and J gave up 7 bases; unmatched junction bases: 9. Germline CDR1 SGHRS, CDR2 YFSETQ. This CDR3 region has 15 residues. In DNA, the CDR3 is TGCGCCAGCACTACCGGGACTAGCGGTCTTAATGAGCAGTTCTTC. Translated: CASTTGTSGLNEQFF.

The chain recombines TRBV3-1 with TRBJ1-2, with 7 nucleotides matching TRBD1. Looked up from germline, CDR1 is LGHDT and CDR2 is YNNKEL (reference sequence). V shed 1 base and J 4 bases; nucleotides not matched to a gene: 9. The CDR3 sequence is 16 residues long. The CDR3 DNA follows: TGTGCCAGCAGCCAAGCGCGACAGGGACGTGCCTATGGCTACACCTTC. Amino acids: CASSQARQGRAYGYTF.

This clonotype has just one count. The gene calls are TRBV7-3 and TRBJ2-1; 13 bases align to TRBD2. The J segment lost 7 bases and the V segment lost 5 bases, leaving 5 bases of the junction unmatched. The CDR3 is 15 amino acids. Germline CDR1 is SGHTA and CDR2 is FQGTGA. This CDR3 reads CASSPGGLAGNEQFF. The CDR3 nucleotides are TGTGCCAGCAGCCCGGGGGGACTAGCGGGGAATGAGCAGTTCTTC.

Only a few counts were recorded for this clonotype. The CDR3 is CASRLRQGYHEQYF. CDR3 sequence (DNA): TGTGCCAGCAGATTACGACAGGGTTATCACGAGCAGTACTTC. The rearrangement links TRBV28 to TRBJ2-7, with 7 bases aligning to TRBD1. Trimming cost V 6 bases and J 5 bases; bases outside gene matches: 10. The CDR3 is 14 residues long. Looked up from germline, CDR1 is MDHEN and CDR2 is SYDVKM. Using reference TRBV28 and TRBJ2-7 for the parts outside the CDR3, the full variable domain is DVKVTQSSRYLVKRTGEKVFLECVQDMDHENMFWYRQDPGLGLRLIYFSYDVKMKEKGDIPEGYSVSREKKERFSLILESASTNQTSMYLCASRLRQGYHEQYFGPGTRLTVT.

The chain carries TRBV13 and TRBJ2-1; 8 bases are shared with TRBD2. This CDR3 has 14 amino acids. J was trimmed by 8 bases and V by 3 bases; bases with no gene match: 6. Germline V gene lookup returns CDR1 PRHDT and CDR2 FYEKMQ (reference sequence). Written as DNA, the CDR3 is TGTGCCAGCAGCTTTTCGGGGGGGCCCGATGAGCAGTTCTTC. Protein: CASSFSGGPDEQFF.

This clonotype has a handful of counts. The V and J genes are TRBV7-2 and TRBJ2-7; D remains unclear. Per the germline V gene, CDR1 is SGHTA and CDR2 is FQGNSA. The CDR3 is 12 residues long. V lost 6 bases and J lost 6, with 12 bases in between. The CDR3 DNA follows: TGTGCCAGCAGTTATAGACCCGGCGAGCAGTACTTC. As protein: CASSYRPGEQYF.

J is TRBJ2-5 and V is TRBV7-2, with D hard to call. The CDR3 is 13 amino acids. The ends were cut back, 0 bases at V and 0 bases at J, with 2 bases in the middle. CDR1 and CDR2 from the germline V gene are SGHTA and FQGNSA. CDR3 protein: CASSLAYQETQYF. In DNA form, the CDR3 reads TGTGCCAGCAGCTTAGCTTACCAAGAGACCCAGTACTTC.